This T cell receptor (beta chain) is drawn from a study of shared clonotypes between healthy human individuals. Study information: There were three CD4 naive, three CD4 memory, two CD8 naive and one CD8 memory plates per donor.

TCRdb's copy holds only in-frame clones and misses some; the assay was immunoSEQ multiplex PCR. The sample includes 700,000 or so clones, about three quarters of them seen just once. This CDR3 contains 14 residues. Germline assignment: CDR1 SGHRS and CDR2 YFSETQ. With V trimmed by 2 bases and J by 8 bases, 7 bases remained unmatched. The study, taken as a whole, reports: When naive CD4 clonotypes were compared across several donors, around 5% were shared.

This clone was seen many times. Its antigen is still unknown. This chain uses TRBV5-1 with TRBJ1-2; 9 bases are shared with TRBD1. This sequence originates from a woman in her 30s in good health. Material for sequencing was memory CD4+ T cells sorted from blood. Subset meaning: CD45RA-negative fraction. The CDR3 loop reads CASSLGTGTGGYTF. DNA of the CDR3: TGCGCCAGCAGCTTAGGGACAGGGACCGGCGGCTACACCTTC.